Shown below are 11 T cell receptor beta chains from a single sample sequenced in a study of beta chain features in type 1 diabetes. All of the isolated RNA was reverse transcribed, so expressed TCRB transcripts were sequenced. The repertoire was sequenced with immunoSEQ multiplex PCR; TCRdb's copy has only in-frame clones and lacks some. This sample has 400,000 to 450,000 clones; approximately 14% occur once, and the top ten carry roughly 0.038%. What was sequenced was naive CD4+ T cells from blood. The receptors stem from a man younger than 40 in good health.

The sample holds a few counts of this clone. The chain has TRBV6-5 and TRBJ2-1, with a weak D call TRBD2 (6 bases). Trimming shortened V by 6 bases and J by 11 bases, and 14 bases separated the two germline ends. CDR1 MNHEY and CDR2 SVGAGI come from the germline V gene. This CDR3 has 12 residues. The CDR3 DNA reads TGTGCCAGCAGGCTAGTTAGCGGCCAGCAGTTCTTC. Translating it yields CASRLVSGQQFF.

The gene calls are TRBV5-5 and TRBJ1-5, with D possibly matching TRBD1 (5 bases). In germline, CDR1 is SGHKS, CDR2 YYEKEE (reference sequence). This CDR3 contains 14 residues. The V end lost 1 base, the J end lost 0 bases, and 5 bases lay between the germline ends. CDR3 sequence (DNA): TGTGCCAGCAGCTTGACAGGTAGCAATCAGCCCCAGCATTTT. It codes for CASSLTGSNQPQHF. The variable domain in full, completed from reference TRBV5-5 and TRBJ1-5, reads DAGVTQSPTHLIKTRGQQVTLRCSPISGHKSVSWYQQVLGQGPQFIFQYYEKEERGRGNFPDRFSARQFPNYSSELNVNALLLGDSALYLCASSLTGSNQPQHFGDGTRLSIL.

The gene calls are TRBV15 and TRBJ2-3; D unclear. The CDR3 is made up of 13 amino acids. Looked up from germline, CDR1 is LNHNV and CDR2 is YYDKDF (reference sequence). With 0 bases removed from V and 4 bases from J, the gap between germline ends came to 5 bases. CDR3 residues: CATSRDSPDTQYF. As DNA, the CDR3 is TGTGCCACCAGCAGAGATTCACCAGATACGCAGTATTTT.

This clone was seen a handful of times. This chain links TRBV7-2 with TRBJ1-6; D call uncertain. The CDR3 loop spans 14 amino acids. Germline CDR1 reads SGHTA; CDR2 reads FQGNSA. With 3 bases removed from V and 6 bases from J, the gap between germline ends came to 9 bases. CDR3 region: CASSLRQSNSPLHF. CDR3 in DNA: TGTGCCAGCAGCTTGCGACAATCTAATTCACCCCTCCACTTT.

This clone was detected only a few times. The genes are TRBV4-1 and TRBJ1-4, with D unresolved. This CDR3 region has 15 residues. Trimming left V 4 bases short and J 3 bases short, with 12 bases between. Germline assignment: CDR1 MGHRA and CDR2 YSYEKL. The CDR3 loop is CASSLSGLANEKLFF. CDR3 DNA: TGCGCCAGCAGCCTCTCCGGGCTGGCTAATGAAAAACTGTTTTTT.

The V and J genes are TRBV30 and TRBJ2-5, with TRBD2 as a possible D gene (5 bases). CDR1 is GTSNPN and CDR2 is SVGIG in the germline V gene (reference sequence). V lost 0 bases and J 7 bases, leaving 15 bases between the germline ends. The CDR3 totals 14 residues. The CDR3 bases are TGTGCCTGGAGTGTGGATGCCCTAGGAGGGACCCAGTACTTC. Translating gives CAWSVDALGGTQYF.

This clone has more than one count but fewer than ten. The genes are TRBV4-3 and TRBJ2-1, with a tentative D call TRBD2 (7 bases). V was shortened by 4 bases and J by 1 base, with 14 bases between the two germline ends. The V gene's germline CDR1 is LGHNA and CDR2 YSLEER. The length of the CDR3 is 16 residues. The CDR3 loop reads CASSLGGPSSYNEQFF. Here the CDR3 DNA reads TGCGCCAGCAGCCTGGGGGGGCCATCTTCCTACAATGAGCAGTTCTTC.

The chain employs TRBV20-1 and TRBJ2-7; no definite D call. The V gene lost 2 bases and the J gene lost 3 bases, with 5 bases spanning the gap. This CDR3 has 11 residues. Germline CDR1 is DFQATT and CDR2 is SNEGSKA (reference sequence). This CDR3 is CSARYSYEQYF. As DNA, the CDR3 is TGCAGTGCTAGATATAGCTACGAGCAGTACTTC.

A few counts support this clone. The chain links TRBV4-1 to TRBJ2-3; D ambiguous. The CDR3 extends over 14 amino acids. Germline lookup yields CDR1 MGHRA and CDR2 YSYEKL. The V gene lost 0 bases and the J gene lost 5 bases, with 9 bases spanning the gap. The CDR3 protein is CASSQDHPKDTQYF. Here the CDR3 DNA reads TGCGCCAGCAGCCAAGATCATCCGAAAGATACGCAGTATTTT.

This clone was picked up a small number of times. The chain combines TRBV4-1 with TRBJ2-5; D not resolved. This CDR3 spans 15 amino acids. Trimming removed 0 bases at V and 2 bases at J, with 10 bases between. Germline V CDR1 and CDR2: MGHRA, YSYEKL. CDR3 in DNA: TGCGCCAGCAGCCAAGATCCGCGTGGTCAAGAGACCCAGTACTTC. Residues: CASSQDPRGQETQYF.

V is TRBV6-4 and J is TRBJ2-5; 9 nucleotides line up with TRBD1. The germline V gene has CDR1 MRHNA and CDR2 SNTAGT. The V gene end was trimmed by 0 bases and the J gene end by 5 bases; junction bases not matched to a gene: 10. CDR3 length equals 17 residues. The CDR3 here is CASSDSGGDRAIETQYF. Here the CDR3 DNA reads TGTGCCAGCAGTGACTCTGGTGGGGACAGGGCAATCGAGACCCAGTACTTC.